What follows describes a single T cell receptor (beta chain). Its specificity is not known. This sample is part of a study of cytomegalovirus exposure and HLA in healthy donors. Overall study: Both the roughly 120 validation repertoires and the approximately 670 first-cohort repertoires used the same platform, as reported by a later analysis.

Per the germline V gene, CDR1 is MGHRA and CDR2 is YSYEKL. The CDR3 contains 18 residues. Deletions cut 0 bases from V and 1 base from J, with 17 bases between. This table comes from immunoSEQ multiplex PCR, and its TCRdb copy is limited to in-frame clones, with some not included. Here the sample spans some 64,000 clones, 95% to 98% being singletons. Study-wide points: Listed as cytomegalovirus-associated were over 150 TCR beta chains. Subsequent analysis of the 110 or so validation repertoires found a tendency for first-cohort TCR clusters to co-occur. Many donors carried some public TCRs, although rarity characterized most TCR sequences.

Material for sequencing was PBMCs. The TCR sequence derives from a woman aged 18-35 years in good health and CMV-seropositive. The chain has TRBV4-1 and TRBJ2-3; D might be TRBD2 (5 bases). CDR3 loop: CASSQDGLKRSRTDTQYF. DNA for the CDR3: TGCGCCAGCAGCCAAGATGGTTTAAAGCGGTCTCGCACAGATACGCAGTATTTT.